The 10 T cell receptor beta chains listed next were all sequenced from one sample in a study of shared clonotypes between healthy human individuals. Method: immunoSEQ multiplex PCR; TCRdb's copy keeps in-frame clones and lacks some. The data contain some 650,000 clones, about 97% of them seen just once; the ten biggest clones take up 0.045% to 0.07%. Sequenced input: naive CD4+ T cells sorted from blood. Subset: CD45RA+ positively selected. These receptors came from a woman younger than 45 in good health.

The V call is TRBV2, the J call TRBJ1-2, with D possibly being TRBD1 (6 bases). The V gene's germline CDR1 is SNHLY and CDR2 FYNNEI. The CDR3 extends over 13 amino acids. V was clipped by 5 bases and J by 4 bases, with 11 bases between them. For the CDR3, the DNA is TGTGCCAGCAGTCCCGGGACAAGCTATGGCTACACCTTC. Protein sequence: CASSPGTSYGYTF.

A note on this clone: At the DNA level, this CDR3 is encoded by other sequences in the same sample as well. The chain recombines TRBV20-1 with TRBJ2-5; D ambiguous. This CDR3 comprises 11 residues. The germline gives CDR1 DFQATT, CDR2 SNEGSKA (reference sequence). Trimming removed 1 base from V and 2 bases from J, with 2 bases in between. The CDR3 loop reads CSARVQETQYF. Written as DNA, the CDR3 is TGCAGTGCTAGAGTGCAAGAGACCCAGTACTTC.

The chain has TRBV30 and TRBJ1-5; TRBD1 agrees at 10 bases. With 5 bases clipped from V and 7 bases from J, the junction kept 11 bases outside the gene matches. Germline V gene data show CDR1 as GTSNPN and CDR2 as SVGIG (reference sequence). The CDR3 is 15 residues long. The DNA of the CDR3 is TGTGCCTGGGCTCCGGGACAGGGGCGCGCGCAGCCCCAGCATTTT. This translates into CAWAPGQGRAQPQHF. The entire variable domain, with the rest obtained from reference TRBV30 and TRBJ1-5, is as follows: SQTIHQWPATLVQPVGSPLSLECTVEGTSNPNLYWYRQAAGRGLQLLFYSVGIGQISSEVPQNLSASRPQDRQFILSSKKLLLSDSGFYLCAWAPGQGRAQPQHFGDGTRLSIL.

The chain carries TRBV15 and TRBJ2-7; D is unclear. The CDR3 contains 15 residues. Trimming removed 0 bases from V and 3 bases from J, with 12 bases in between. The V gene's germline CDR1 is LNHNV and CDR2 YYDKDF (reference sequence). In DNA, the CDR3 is TGTGCCACCAGCAGAGATCAGTGGTACAGCTACGAGCAGTACTTC. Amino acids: CATSRDQWYSYEQYF. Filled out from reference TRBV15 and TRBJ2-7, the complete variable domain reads DAMVIQNPRYQVTQFGKPVTLSCSQTLNHNVMYWYQQKSSQAPKLLFHYYDKDFNNEADTPDNFQSRRPNTSFCFLDIRSPGLGDTAMYLCATSRDQWYSYEQYFGPGTRLTVT.

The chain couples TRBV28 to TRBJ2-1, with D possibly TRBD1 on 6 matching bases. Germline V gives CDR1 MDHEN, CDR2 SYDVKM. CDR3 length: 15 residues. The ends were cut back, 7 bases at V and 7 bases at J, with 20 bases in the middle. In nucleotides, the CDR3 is TGTGCCAGCACCCCCGGTGGGGGCCCTTCAAATGAGCAGTTCTTC. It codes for CASTPGGGPSNEQFF.

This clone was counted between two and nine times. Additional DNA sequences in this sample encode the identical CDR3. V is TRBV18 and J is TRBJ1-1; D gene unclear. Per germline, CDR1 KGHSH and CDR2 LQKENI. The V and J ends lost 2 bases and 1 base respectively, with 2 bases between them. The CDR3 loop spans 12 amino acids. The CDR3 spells CASSPGNTEAFF. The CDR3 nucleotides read TGTGCCAGCTCACCAGGGAACACTGAAGCTTTCTTT. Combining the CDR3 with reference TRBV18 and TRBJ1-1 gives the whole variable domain NAGVMQNPRHLVRRRGQEARLRCSPMKGHSHVYWYRQLPEEGLKFMVYLQKENIIDESGMPKERFSAEFPKEGPSILRIQQVVRGDSAAYFCASSPGNTEAFFGQGTRLTVV.

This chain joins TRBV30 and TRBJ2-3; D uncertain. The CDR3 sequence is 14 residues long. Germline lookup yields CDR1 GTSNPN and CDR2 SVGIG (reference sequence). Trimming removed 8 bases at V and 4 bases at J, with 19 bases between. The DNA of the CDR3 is TGTGCCGGAAAAGACAAGTGGAGCGCAGATACGCAGTATTTT. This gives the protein CAGKDKWSADTQYF.

CDR3 nucleotides: TGTGCCAGCCGATATACCGGGACAGGGGACTATAATGAGCAGTTCTTC. It codes for CASRYTGTGDYNEQFF. The chain uses TRBV19 and TRBJ2-1; 10 positions agree with TRBD1. Per germline, CDR1 LNHDA and CDR2 SQIVND (reference sequence). This CDR3 contains 16 residues. The J segment lost 7 bases and the V segment lost 9 bases, leaving 15 bases of the junction unmatched. Combining the CDR3 with reference TRBV19 and TRBJ2-1 gives the whole variable domain DGGITQSPKYLFRKEGQNVTLSCEQNLNHDAMYWYRQDPGQGLRLIYYSQIVNDFQKGDIAEGYSVSREKKESFPLTVTSAQKNPTAFYLCASRYTGTGDYNEQFFGPGTRLTVL.

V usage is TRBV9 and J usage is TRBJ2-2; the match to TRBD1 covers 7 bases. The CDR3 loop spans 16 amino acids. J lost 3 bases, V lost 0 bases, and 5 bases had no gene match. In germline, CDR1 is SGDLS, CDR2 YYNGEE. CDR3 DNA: TGTGCCAGCAGCGTAGTAGGGGGCGCGTACACCGGGGAGCTGTTTTTT. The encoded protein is CASSVVGGAYTGELFF. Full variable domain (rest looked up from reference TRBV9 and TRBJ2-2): DSGVTQTPKHLITATGQRVTLRCSPRSGDLSVYWYQQSLDQGLQFLIQYYNGEERAKGNILERFSAQQFPDLHSELNLSSLELGDSALYFCASSVVGGAYTGELFFGEGSRLTVL.

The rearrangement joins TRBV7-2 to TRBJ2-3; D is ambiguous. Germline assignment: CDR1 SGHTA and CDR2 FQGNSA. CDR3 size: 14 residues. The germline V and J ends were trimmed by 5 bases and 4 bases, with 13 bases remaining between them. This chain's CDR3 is CASSPPAWADTQYF. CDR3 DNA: TGTGCCAGCAGCCCCCCGGCTTGGGCAGATACGCAGTATTTT.